This T cell receptor beta chain was found in a study of OX40 agonist ivuxolimab in advanced cancers. About the study: The mean age was roughly 60 years, ranging from 23 to 79, with roughly four fifths of participants male. Partial responses occurred in three patients (one hepatocellular carcinoma, two cutaneous melanoma). General study results and limits: Expanded peripheral T-cell antigen specificity went undetermined. Clones of CD4+ and CD8+ blood T cells grew by week 6 at doses of 0.1 to 3.0 mg/kg.

Details on this clone: Antigen: not known.

There are 14 residues in the CDR3. V was clipped by 5 bases and J by 2 bases, with 12 bases between them. CDR1 and CDR2 (germline): MNHEY, SVGAGI. Sequencing used immunoSEQ multiplex PCR; TCRdb keeps in-frame clones, though not all of them. The table has nearly 80,000 clones, around 90% seen once. The sequence derives from an adult with an advanced solid tumor such as melanoma, head and neck, liver or kidney cancer. This sequence joins TRBV6-5 and TRBJ2-5; D perhaps matches TRBD2 (6 bases). The source was CD4+ or CD8+ T cells sorted from blood, collected in a trial of the OX40 agonist ivuxolimab. CDR3 region: CASSRRDFQETQYF. Written as DNA, the CDR3 is TGTGCCAGCAGTAGAAGGGACTTTCAAGAGACCCAGTACTTC.